A selection of T cell receptor beta chains follows, all from one sample in a study of cytomegalovirus exposure and HLA in healthy donors. Using immunoSEQ multiplex PCR, the repertoire was profiled, and TCRdb retains in-frame clones only, with some absent. The data show 110,000 to 150,000 clones, approximately 84% seen once. The specimen sequenced was PBMCs. These receptors came from a woman aged 25 to 39 in good health and CMV-seronegative. Both conserved end residues are part of each CDR3. Fields, in order: clone size, V gene, CDR3 protein. Some rows have no size entry. The others give once, few or many, or a class for an expanded clone.

abundance: -; v_gene: TRBV27; CDR3aa: CASSSPSGTDTQYF
abundance: -; v_gene: TRBV28; CDR3aa: CASSLRTGASYEQYF
abundance: once; v_gene: TRBV6-1; CDR3aa: CASSEFGGGYTF
abundance: -; v_gene: TRBV6-1; CDR3aa: CASSRDLQETQYF
abundance: -; v_gene: TRBV12-5; CDR3aa: CASAGLASETQYF
abundance: -; v_gene: TRBV19; CDR3aa: CASSIGRVLQPQHF
abundance: -; v_gene: TRBV2; CDR3aa: CASSVTAGLRSNQPQHF
abundance: -; v_gene: TRBV29-1; CDR3aa: CSVVTRTGELFF
abundance: -; v_gene: TRBV5-1; CDR3aa: CASSLAGGLYNEQFF
abundance: -; v_gene: TRBV11-3; CDR3aa: CASSGWGANTGELFF
abundance: -; v_gene: TRBV25-1; CDR3aa: CASSGTDRGRNEQYF
abundance: few; v_gene: TRBV19; CDR3aa: CASSIRTRADTIYF
abundance: -; v_gene: TRBV7-9; CDR3aa: CASSKIQGADEQYF
abundance: -; v_gene: TRBV5-1; CDR3aa: CASSPSQGPSHYEQYF
abundance: -; v_gene: TRBV9; CDR3aa: CASSVVSGDYNEQFF
abundance: -; v_gene: TRBV18; CDR3aa: CASSPSGTGVGYTF
abundance: -; v_gene: TRBV4-1; CDR3aa: CASSQARGQGNTGELFF
abundance: -; v_gene: TRBV4-1; CDR3aa: CASSQDGGVRVAFF
abundance: -; v_gene: TRBV5-1; CDR3aa: CASSFGTGSYGYTF
abundance: -; v_gene: TRBV5-5; CDR3aa: CASSFSSTDTQYF
abundance: once; v_gene: TRBV5-1; CDR3aa: CASSRQGFTAYNEQFF
abundance: -; v_gene: TRBV7-8; CDR3aa: CASSLFSAGDQPQHF
abundance: -; v_gene: TRBV18; CDR3aa: CASSYNSNQPQHF
abundance: -; v_gene: TRBV11-3; CDR3aa: CASSSRTSGGALSYNEQFF
abundance: -; v_gene: TRBV2; CDR3aa: CASTREGSTDTQYF
abundance: -; v_gene: TRBV7-2; CDR3aa: CASSSYTHSGGARDTQYF
abundance: -; v_gene: TRBV27; CDR3aa: CASSFLAGGPDTQYF
abundance: -; v_gene: TRBV7-9; CDR3aa: CASSHRSGGLYNEQFF
abundance: -; v_gene: TRBV13; CDR3aa: CASSSTGDYGYTF
abundance: once; v_gene: TRBV9; CDR3aa: CASSVTGGPYNEQFF
abundance: -; v_gene: TRBV5-6; CDR3aa: CASSLLEQGDYGYTF
abundance: -; v_gene: TRBV4-1; CDR3aa: CASSQAGQGSYEQYF
abundance: once; v_gene: TRBV19; CDR3aa: CASTPGLADQETQYF
abundance: -; v_gene: TRBV19; CDR3aa: CASKGARGRETQYF
abundance: -; v_gene: TRBV23-1; CDR3aa: CASSQTGGRNTGELFF
abundance: -; v_gene: TRBV6-5; CDR3aa: CASRLDRGLLYEQYF
abundance: -; v_gene: TRBV2; CDR3aa: CASSEPGAGDPSNYGYTF
abundance: -; v_gene: TRBV29-1; CDR3aa: CSVDAPTSSQYF
abundance: -; v_gene: TRBV2; CDR3aa: CASSSSGDYEQYF
abundance: few; v_gene: TRBV2; CDR3aa: CASSGQSSSYEQYF
abundance: -; v_gene: TRBV5-1; CDR3aa: CASSLQGLETQYF